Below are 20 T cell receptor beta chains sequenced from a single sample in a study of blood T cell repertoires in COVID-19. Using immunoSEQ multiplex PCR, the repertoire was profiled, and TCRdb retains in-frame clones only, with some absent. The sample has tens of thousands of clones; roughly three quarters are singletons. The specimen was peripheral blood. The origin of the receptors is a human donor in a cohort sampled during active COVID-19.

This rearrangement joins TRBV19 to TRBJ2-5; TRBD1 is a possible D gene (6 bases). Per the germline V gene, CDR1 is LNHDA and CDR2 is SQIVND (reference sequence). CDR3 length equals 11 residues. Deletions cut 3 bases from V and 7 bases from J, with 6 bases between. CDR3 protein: CASSIRGTQYF. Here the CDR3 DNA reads TGTGCCAGTAGTATCAGGGGGACCCAGTACTTC.

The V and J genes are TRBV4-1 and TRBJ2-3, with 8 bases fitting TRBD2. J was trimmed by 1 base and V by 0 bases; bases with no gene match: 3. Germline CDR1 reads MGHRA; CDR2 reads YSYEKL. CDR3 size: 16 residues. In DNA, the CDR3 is TGCGCCAGCAGCCAAGAGGGGACTAGGGGCACAGATACGCAGTATTTT. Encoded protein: CASSQEGTRGTDTQYF.

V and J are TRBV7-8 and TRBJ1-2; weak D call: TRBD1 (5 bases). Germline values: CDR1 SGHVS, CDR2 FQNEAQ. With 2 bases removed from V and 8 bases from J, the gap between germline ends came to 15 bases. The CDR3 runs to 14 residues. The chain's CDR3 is CASSLWGEGLGYTF. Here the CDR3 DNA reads TGTGCCAGCAGCTTATGGGGCGAAGGTCTCGGCTACACCTTC.

As DNA, the CDR3 is TGTGCCAGCAGCGCCGGGACAGGGAAAAGGAGCTACGAGCAGTACTTC. This sequence encodes CASSAGTGKRSYEQYF. This chain uses TRBV7-2 with TRBJ2-7; 9 nucleotides match TRBD1. Unmatched junction bases numbered 11, after V lost 5 bases and J lost 3 bases. Germline CDR1 is SGHTA and CDR2 is FQGNSA. The CDR3 is made up of 16 amino acids. Combining the CDR3 with reference TRBV7-2 and TRBJ2-7 gives the whole variable domain GAGVSQSPSNKVTEKGKDVELRCDPISGHTALYWYRQSLGQGLEFLIYFQGNSAPDKSGLPSDRFSAERTGGSVSTLTIQRTQQEDSAVYLCASSAGTGKRSYEQYFGPGTRLTVT.

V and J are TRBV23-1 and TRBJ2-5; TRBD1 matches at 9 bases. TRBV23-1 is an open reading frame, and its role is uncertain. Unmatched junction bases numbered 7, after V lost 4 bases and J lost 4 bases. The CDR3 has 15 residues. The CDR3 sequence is CASSLGQGGPETQYF. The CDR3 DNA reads TGCGCCAGCAGTCTGGGACAGGGAGGGCCAGAGACCCAGTACTTC.

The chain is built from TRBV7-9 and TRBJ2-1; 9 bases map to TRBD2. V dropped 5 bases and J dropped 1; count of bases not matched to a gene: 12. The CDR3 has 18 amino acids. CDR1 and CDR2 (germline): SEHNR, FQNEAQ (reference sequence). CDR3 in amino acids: CASSEPAAGGISYNEQFF. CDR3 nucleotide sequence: TGTGCCAGCAGCGAGCCCGCCGCGGGGGGGATATCCTACAATGAGCAGTTCTTC.

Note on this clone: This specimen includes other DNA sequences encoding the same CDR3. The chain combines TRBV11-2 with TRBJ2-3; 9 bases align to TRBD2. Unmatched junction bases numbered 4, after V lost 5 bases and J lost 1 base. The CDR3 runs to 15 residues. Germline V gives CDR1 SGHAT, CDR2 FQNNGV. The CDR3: CASSPWTSGTDTQYF. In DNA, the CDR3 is TGTGCCAGCAGCCCATGGACTAGCGGCACAGATACGCAGTATTTT.

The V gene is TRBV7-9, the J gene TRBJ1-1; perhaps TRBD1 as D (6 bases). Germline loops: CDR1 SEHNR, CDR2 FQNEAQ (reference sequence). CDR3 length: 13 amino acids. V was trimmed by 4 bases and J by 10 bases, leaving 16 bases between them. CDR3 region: CASSSGGALVAFF. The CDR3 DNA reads TGTGCCAGCAGCTCTGGGGGGGCTTTAGTAGCTTTCTTT.

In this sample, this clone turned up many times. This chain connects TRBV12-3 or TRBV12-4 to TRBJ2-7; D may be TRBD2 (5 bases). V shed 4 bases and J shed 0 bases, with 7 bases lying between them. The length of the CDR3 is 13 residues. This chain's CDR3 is CASSSGISYEQYF. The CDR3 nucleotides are TGTGCCAGCAGTTCCGGGATCTCCTACGAGCAGTACTTC.

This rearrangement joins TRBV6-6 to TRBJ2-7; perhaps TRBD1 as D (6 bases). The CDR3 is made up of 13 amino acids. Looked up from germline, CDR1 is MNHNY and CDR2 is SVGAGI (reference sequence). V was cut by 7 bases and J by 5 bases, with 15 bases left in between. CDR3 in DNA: TGTGCCAGCACCCCTAACAGGGTCCACGAGCAGTACTTC. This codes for CASTPNRVHEQYF.

CDR3 DNA sequence: TGTGCCAGCAGCGTGACAGGGTGGAACATTCAGTACTTC. This gives the protein CASSVTGWNIQYF. This sequence joins TRBV12-3 or TRBV12-4 and TRBJ2-4; the match to TRBD1 covers 7 bases. CDR3 size: 13 residues. V dropped 6 bases and J dropped 7; count of bases not matched to a gene: 6.

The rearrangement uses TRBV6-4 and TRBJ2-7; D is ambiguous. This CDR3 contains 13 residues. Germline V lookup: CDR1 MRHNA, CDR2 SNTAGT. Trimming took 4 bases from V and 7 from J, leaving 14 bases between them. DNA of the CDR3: TGTGCCAGCAGTGCTTTGACGGGTGGAGAGCAGTACTTC. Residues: CASSALTGGEQYF.

The DNA for the CDR3 is TGTGCCAGCAGCCCCGGGAACACCGGGGAGCTGTTTTTT. This gives the protein CASSPGNTGELFF. The gene calls are TRBV6-4 and TRBJ2-2; D is uncertain. The CDR3 extends over 13 amino acids. V dropped 6 bases and J dropped 1 base, with 6 bases sitting between them. Germline assignment: CDR1 MRHNA and CDR2 SNTAGT.

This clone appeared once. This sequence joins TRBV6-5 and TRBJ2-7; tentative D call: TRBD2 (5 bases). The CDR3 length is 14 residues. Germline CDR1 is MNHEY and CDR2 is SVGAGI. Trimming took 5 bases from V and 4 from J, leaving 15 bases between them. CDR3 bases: TGTGCCAGCAGTATCGCGTCTAGGGAGTACGAGCAGTACTTC. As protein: CASSIASREYEQYF.

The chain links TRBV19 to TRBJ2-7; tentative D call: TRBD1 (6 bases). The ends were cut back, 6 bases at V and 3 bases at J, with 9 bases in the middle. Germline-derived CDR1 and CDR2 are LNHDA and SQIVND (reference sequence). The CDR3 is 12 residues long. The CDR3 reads CASRTGNYEQYF. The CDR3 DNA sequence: TGTGCCAGTAGGACAGGCAACTACGAGCAGTACTTC.

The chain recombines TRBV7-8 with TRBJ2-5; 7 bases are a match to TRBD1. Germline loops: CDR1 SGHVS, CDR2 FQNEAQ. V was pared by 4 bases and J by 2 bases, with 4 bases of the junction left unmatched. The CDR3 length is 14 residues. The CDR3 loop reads CASSSDRFQETQYF. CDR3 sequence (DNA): TGTGCCAGCAGCTCGGACAGGTTTCAAGAGACCCAGTACTTC.

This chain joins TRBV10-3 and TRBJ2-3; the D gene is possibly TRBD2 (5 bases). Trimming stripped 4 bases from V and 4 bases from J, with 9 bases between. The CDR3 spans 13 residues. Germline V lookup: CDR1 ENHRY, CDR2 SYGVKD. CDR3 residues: CAISGSSADTQYF. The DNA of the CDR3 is TGTGCCATCAGTGGCAGTAGCGCAGATACGCAGTATTTT.

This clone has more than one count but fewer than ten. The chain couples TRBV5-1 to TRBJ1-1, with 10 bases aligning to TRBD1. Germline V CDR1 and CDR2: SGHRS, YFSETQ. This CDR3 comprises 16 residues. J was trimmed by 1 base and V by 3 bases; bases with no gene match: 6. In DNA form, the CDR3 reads TGCGCCAGCAGCTCGGCCCGGGACAGGGGGAACACTGAAGCTTTCTTT. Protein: CASSSARDRGNTEAFF.

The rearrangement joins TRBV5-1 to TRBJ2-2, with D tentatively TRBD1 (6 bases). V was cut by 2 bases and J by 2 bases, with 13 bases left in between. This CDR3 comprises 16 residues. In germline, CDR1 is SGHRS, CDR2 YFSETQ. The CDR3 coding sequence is TGCGCCAGCAGCTTTTATAGGGGGAAAAACACCGGGGAGCTGTTTTTT. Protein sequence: CASSFYRGKNTGELFF.

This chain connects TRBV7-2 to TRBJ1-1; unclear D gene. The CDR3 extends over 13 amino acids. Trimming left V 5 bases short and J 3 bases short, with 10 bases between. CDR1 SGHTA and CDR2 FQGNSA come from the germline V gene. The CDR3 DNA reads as TGTGCCAGCAGCCAAGACCGGGACACTGAAGCTTTCTTT. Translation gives CASSQDRDTEAFF.